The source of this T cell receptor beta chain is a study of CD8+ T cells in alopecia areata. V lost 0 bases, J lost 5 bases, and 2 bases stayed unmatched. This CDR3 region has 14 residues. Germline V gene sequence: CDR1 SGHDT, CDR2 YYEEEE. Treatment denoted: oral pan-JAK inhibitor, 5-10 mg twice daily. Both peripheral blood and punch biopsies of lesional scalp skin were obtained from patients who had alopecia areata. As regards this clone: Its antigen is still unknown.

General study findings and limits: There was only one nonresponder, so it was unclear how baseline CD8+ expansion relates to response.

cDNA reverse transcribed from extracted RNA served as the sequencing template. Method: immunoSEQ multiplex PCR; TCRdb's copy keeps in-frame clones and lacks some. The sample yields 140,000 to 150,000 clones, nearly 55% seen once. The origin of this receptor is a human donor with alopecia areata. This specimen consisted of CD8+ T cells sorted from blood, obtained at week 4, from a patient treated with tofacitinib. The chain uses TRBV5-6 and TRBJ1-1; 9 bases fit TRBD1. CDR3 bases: TGTGCCAGCAGCTTGGGGACAGGGGTTACTGAAGCTTTCTTT. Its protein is CASSLGTGVTEAFF.